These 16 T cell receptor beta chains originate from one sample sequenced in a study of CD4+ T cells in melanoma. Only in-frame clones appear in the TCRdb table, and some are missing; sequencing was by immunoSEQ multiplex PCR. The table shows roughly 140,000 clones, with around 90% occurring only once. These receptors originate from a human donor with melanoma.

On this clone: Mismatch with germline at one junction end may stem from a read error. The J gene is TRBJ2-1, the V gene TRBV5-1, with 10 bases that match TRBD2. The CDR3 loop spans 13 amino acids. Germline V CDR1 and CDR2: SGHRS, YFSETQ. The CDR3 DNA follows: TGCGCCAGCAGGGGGCTAGCGGGGGCCAAAGCAATCTTC. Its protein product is CASRGLAGAKAIF.

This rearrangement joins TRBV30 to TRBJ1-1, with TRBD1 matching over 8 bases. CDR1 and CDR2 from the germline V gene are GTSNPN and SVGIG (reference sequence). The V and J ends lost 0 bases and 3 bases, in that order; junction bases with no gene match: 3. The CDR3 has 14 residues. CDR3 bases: TGTGCCTGGAGTGTGACAGGGGTCTACACTGAAGCTTTCTTT. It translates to CAWSVTGVYTEAFF.

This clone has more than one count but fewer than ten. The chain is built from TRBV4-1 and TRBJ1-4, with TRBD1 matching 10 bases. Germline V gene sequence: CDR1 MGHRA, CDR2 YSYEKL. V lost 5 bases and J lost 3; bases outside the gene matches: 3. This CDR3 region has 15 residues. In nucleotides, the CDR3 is TGCGCCAGCAGCATGACAGGGGGCCCTAATGAAAAACTGTTTTTT. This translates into CASSMTGGPNEKLFF.

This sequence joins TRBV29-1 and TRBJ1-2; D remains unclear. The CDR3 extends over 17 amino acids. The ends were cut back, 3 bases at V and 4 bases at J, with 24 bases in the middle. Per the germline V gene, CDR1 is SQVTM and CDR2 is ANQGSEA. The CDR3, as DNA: TGCAGCGTTGAGTTCACTTTGGGCCCTTCGAGCGGCTATGGCTACACCTTC. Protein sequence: CSVEFTLGPSSGYGYTF.

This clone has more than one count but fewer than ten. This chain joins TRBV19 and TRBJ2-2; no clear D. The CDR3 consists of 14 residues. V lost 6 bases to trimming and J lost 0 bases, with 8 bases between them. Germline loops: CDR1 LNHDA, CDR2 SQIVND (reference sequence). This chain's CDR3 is CASRKRTNTGELFF. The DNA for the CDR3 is TGTGCCAGTAGGAAGCGAACGAACACCGGGGAGCTGTTTTTT.

CDR3 nucleotide sequence: TGCGCCAGCAGTGTCAGTAGCGGGGAGGCCAAAGGCAATGAGCAGTTCTTC. This sequence encodes CASSVSSGEAKGNEQFF. The chain is built from TRBV10-1 and TRBJ2-1; 8 bases fit TRBD2. CDR3 size: 17 residues. The J segment lost 6 bases and the V segment lost 4 bases, leaving 14 bases of the junction unmatched. CDR1 and CDR2 (germline): WNHNN, SYGVQD (reference sequence).

The CDR3 loop is CASSLSGQGSGANVLTF. For the CDR3, the DNA is TGCGCCAGCAGCTTGTCGGGACAGGGTTCTGGGGCCAACGTCCTGACTTTC. This rearrangement joins TRBV5-1 to TRBJ2-6; 9 bases map to TRBD1. The V segment lost 1 base and the J segment 1 base; nucleotides outside the gene matches: 3. The CDR3 length is 17 residues. Per germline, CDR1 SGHRS and CDR2 YFSETQ.

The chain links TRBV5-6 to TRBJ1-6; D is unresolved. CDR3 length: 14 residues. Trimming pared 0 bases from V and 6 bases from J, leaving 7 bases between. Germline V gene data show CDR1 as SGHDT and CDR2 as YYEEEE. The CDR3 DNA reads TGTGCCAGCAGCTTGGGTCGACGTAATTCACCCCTCCACTTT. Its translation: CASSLGRRNSPLHF.

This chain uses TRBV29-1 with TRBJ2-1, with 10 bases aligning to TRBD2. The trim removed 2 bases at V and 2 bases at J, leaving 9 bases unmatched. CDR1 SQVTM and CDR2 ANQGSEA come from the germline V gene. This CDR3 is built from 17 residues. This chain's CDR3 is CSVEKALAGATYNEQFF. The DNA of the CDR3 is TGCAGCGTTGAAAAAGCCCTAGCGGGGGCCACCTACAATGAGCAGTTCTTC.

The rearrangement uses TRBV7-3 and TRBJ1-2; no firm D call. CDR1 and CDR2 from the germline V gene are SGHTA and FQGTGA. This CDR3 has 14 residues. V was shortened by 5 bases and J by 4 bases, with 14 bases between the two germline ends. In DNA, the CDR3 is TGTGCCAGCAGCCGCGGATCCTCCAGCTATGGCTACACCTTC. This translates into CASSRGSSSYGYTF.

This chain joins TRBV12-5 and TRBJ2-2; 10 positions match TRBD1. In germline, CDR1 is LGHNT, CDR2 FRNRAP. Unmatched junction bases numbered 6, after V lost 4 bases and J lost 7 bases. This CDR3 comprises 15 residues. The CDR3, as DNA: TGTGCTAGTGGTTGGGGGACAGGGGCGGTCGGGGAGCTGTTTTTT. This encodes CASGWGTGAVGELFF.

DNA for the CDR3: TGTGCCAGCAGCTGGGCAGAGTCCGGGGAGCTGTTTTTT. Translation: CASSWAESGELFF. The rearrangement uses TRBV7-3 and TRBJ2-2; D unclear. Trimming removed 4 bases at V and 6 bases at J, with 9 bases between. The CDR3 extends over 13 amino acids. Germline V gene sequence: CDR1 SGHTA, CDR2 FQGTGA.

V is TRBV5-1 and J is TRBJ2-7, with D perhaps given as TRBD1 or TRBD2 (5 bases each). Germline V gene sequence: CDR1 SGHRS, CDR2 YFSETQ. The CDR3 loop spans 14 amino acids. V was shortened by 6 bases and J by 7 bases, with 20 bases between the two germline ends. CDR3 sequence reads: CASTKAGTPKEQYF. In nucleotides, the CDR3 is TGCGCCAGCACCAAAGCCGGGACCCCTAAGGAGCAGTACTTC.

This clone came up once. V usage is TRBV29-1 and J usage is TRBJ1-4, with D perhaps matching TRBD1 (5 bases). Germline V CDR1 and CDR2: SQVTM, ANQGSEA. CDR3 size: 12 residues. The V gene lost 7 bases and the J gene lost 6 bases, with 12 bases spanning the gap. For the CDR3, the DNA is TGCAGCGCCGTGGGACTGGATGAAAAACTGTTTTTT. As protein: CSAVGLDEKLFF.

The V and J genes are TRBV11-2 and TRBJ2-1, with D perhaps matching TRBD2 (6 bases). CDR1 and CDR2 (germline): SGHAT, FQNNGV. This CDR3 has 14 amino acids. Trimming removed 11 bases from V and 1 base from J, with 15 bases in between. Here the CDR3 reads CASKLALSYNEQFF. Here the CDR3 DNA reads TGTGCCTCAAAACTAGCTCTATCCTACAATGAGCAGTTCTTC. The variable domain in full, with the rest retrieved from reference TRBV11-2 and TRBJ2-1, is EAGVAQSPRYKIIEKRQSVAFWCNPISGHATLYWYQQILGQGPKLLIQFQNNGVVDDSQLPKDRFSAERLKGVDSTLKIQPAKLEDSAVYLCASKLALSYNEQFFGPGTRLTVL.

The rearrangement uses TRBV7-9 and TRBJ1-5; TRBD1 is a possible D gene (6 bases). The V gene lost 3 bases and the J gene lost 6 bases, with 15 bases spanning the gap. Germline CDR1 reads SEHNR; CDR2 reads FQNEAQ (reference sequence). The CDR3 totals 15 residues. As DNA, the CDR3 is TGTGCCAGCAGCTTGGGGGGGGCAGGGAGTCAGCCCCAGCATTTT. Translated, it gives CASSLGGAGSQPQHF.